This TCR beta chain stems from a study of blood T cell repertoires in COVID-19. Here immunoSEQ multiplex PCR was the method, and the copy in TCRdb shows in-frame clones only, minus some. The sample holds about 240,000 clones, roughly nine tenths seen once. Trimming pared 5 bases from V and 0 bases from J, leaving 20 bases between. This CDR3 has 18 residues. Germline CDR1 MNHNY, CDR2 SVGAGI (reference sequence). V gene TRBV6-6 combines with J gene TRBJ1-5; D remains unclear. Sequences were obtained from peripheral blood. This TCR was sampled from a man aged 60 to 69 who had recovered from COVID-19. The CDR3 DNA reads TGTGCCAGCAGTAGATCGGACTCCCTGGGGTATAGCAATCAGCCCCAGCATTTT. Its protein is CASSRSDSLGYSNQPQHF.